The 6 T cell receptor beta chains below come from one sample, sequenced in a study of CD8+ T cells in alopecia areata. Stated treatment: oral pan-JAK inhibitor, 5-10 mg twice daily. Extracted from the samples, RNA was reverse transcribed into cDNA to serve as the sequencing template. The protocol was immunoSEQ multiplex PCR, while the TCRdb copy is restricted to in-frame clones and leaves out a portion. In the table there are 190,000 or so clones, roughly 64% of which are singletons. The material sequenced was CD8+ T cells sorted from blood, taken at week 24, from a patient treated with tofacitinib. Receptors originate from a human donor with alopecia areata.

This clone was seen more than once but under ten times. V and J are TRBV2 and TRBJ2-4, with D hard to call. Germline V gene data show CDR1 as SNHLY and CDR2 as FYNNEI. The CDR3 spans 15 residues. The V gene lost 3 bases and the J gene lost 3 bases, with 12 bases spanning the gap. CDR3 in DNA: TGTGCCAGCAGTGATCGGATTGTGGTCAAAAACATTCAGTACTTC. Residues: CASSDRIVVKNIQYF.

The DNA of the CDR3 is TGTGCCAGCAGCTTAGAGTCCCTCTACGAGCAGTACTTC. Residues: CASSLESLYEQYF. The chain combines TRBV11-2 with TRBJ2-7; no firm D call. V was pared by 0 bases and J by 3 bases, with 6 bases between. The CDR3 runs 13 residues. Germline V CDR1 and CDR2: SGHAT, FQNNGV.

The chain has TRBV7-9 and TRBJ2-4; TRBD2 is a possible D gene (7 bases). V was clipped by 5 bases and J by 0 bases, with 14 bases between them. The CDR3 spans 16 residues. Germline assignment: CDR1 SEHNR and CDR2 FQNEAQ (reference sequence). This chain's CDR3 is CASSNAGALAKNIQYF. CDR3 nucleotides: TGTGCCAGCAGCAACGCGGGGGCTCTAGCCAAAAACATTCAGTACTTC.

The chain links TRBV6-5 to TRBJ2-7, with D perhaps TRBD1 (6 bases). The germline V gene encodes CDR1 MNHEY and CDR2 SVGAGI. The germline V and J ends were trimmed by 0 bases and 5 bases, with 14 bases remaining between them. The CDR3 spans 15 residues. As DNA, the CDR3 is TGTGCCAGCAGTTACTCGGTCTACAGGGCGCACGAGCAGTACTTC. Residues: CASSYSVYRAHEQYF.

A few counts support this clone. V and J are TRBV30 and TRBJ1-2; 9 nucleotides align to TRBD1. The CDR3 totals 12 residues. V was clipped by 5 bases and J by 6 bases; unmatched bases: 4. In germline, CDR1 is GTSNPN, CDR2 SVGIG (reference sequence). CDR3 sequence: CAWLGTGHGYTF. The CDR3 nucleotides read TGTGCCTGGCTCGGGACAGGGCATGGCTACACCTTC.

This clone was counted only a few times. The chain couples TRBV11-2 to TRBJ2-7; TRBD1 aligns across 7 bases. The CDR3 loop spans 12 amino acids. The ends lost 5 bases at V and 5 bases at J; junction bases unmatched: 3. The germline V gene encodes CDR1 SGHAT and CDR2 FQNNGV. CDR3 coding DNA: TGTGCCAGCAGCCTTGGGACAGACGAGCAGTACTTC. Protein product: CASSLGTDEQYF.